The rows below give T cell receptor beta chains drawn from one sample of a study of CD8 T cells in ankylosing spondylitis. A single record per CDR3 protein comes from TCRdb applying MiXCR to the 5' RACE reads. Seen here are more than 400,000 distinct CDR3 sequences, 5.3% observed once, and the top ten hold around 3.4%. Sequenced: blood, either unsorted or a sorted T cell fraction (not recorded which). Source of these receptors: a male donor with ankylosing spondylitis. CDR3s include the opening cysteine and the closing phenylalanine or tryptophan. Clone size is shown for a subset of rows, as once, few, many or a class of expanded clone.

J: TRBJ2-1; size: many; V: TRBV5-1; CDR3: CASSLASGGPHNEQFF
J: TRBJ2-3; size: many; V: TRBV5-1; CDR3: CASSPDGGRPTDTQYF
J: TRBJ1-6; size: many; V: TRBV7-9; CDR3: CASSFSAGANSPLHF
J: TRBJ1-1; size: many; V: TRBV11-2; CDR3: CASSLGQVQNTEAFF
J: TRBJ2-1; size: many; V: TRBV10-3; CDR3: CAISGNSRQNEQFF
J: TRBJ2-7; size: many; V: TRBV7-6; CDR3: CASSLEGVTTYEQYF
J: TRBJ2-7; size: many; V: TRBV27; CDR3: CASRLRTVSSYEQYF
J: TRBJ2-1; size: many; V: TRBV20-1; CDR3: CSARTPNNEQFF
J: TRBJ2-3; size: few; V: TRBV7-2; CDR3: CASSLETTFTDTQYF
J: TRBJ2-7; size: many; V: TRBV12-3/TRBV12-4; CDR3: CASRRRGGRYEQYF
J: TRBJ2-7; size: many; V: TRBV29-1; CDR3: CSVVLFLRAYEQYF
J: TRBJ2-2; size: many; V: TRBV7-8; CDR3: CASSIDPNTGELFF
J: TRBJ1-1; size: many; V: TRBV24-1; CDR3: CATSGQPNTEAFF
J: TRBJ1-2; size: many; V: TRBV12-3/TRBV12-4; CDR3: CASSLVGGIYGYTF
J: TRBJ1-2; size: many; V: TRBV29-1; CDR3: CSVEDWGPGGYTF
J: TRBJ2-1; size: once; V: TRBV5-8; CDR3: CASSLVAGPARNEQFF
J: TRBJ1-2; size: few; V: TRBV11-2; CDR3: CASSLELGLFLANYGYTF
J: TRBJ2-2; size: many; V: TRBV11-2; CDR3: CASNPSLAGYLEELFF
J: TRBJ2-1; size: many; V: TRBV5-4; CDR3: CASSSREAPSYNEQFF
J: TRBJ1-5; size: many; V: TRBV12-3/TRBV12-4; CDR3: CASSPTGSEQPQHF
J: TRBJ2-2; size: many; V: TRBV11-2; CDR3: CASSLDPGAYTGELFF
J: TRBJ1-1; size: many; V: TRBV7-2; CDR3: CASSPGDRGKGRPEAFF
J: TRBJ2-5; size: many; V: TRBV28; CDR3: CASSSTPGTGRETQYF
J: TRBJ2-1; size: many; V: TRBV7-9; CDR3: CASSLWPDSEQFF
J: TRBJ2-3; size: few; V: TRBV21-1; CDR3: CASSAQRGGTTDTQYF
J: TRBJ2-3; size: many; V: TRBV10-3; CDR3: CAIRVLAGGRDTQYF
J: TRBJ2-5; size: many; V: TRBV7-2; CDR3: CASSQAVGAETQYF
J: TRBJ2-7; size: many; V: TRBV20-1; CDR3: CSARGWDLLSGSSYEQYF
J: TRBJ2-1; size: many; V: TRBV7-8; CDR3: CASTDLARRNEQFF
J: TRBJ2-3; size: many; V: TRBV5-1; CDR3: CASSLVPTDTQYF
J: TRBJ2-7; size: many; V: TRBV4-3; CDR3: CASSMDSRVYEQYF
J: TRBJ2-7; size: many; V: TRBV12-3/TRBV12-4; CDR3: CASSFTRQGRYEQYF
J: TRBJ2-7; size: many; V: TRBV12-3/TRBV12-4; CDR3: CASSLMLAGAYEQYF
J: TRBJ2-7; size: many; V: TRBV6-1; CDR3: CASRRQINYEQYF
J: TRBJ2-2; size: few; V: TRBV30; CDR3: CAWSVIRGTGELFF
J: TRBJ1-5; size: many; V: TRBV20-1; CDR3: CSARTSGDQPQHF
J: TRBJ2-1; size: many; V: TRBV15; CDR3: CATSFDRVYNEQFF
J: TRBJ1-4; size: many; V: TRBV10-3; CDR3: CAISPQITEKLFF
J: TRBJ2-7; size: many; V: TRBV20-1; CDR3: CSATSLGRSSYEQYF
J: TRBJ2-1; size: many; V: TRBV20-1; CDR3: CSASRLNEQFF
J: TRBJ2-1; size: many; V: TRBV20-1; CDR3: CSARGGRDEQFF
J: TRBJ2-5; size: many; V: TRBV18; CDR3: CASSPLDPAYQETQYF
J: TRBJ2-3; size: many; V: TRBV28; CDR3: CAWGSVDFTDTQYF
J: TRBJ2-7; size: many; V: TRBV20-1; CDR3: CSARGRELREQYF
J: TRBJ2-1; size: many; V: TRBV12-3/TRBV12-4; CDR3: CASSSVSNEQFF
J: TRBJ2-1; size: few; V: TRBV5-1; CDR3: CASSAGQGADEQFF
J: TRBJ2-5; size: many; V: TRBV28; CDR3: CASRVGTSGRETQYF
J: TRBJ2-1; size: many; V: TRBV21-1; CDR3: CASSTRDRVNNEQFF
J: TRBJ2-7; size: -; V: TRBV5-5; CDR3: CASSTVAGAGYEQYF
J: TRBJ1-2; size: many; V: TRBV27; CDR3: CASSFGPGTGTYGYTF
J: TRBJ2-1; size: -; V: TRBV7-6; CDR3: CASSQGSGTREQFF
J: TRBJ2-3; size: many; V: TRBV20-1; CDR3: CSARETGYTQYF
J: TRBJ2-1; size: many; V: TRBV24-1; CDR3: CATSDPGTAYNEQFF
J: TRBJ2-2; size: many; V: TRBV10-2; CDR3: CASSDQGELFF
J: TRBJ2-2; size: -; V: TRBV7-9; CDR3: CASSPGERVVGGELFF
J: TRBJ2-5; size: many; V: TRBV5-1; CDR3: CASSPSGRAGIETQYF
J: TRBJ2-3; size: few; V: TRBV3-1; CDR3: CASSRTSWATDTQYF
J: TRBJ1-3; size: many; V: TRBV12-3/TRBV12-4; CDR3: CASSLSARVSNTIYF
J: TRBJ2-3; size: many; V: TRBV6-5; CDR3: CASSYSKVLADTQYF
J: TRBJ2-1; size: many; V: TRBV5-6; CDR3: CASSLPGWNEQFF